Presented here are 10 T cell receptor beta chains from one specimen sequenced in a study of TIL therapy for anti-PD-1-resistant metastatic lung cancer. Time point specified: pre-treatment sample, taken before nivolumab and TIL therapy. The tumor samples were excised metastases, mostly pleural nodules or supraclavicular lymph nodes. The immunoSEQ assay was v3. Using immunoSEQ multiplex PCR, the repertoire was profiled, and TCRdb retains in-frame clones only, with some absent. The sample has approximately 12,000 clones; 58% are singletons. The sample consisted of tumor tissue, taken at baseline. All receptors come from a person aged 25 to 79 with non-small cell lung cancer.

DNA of the CDR3: TGTGCCGGACGGACAGGGGATACGAAGGAGCAGTACTTC. It codes for CAGRTGDTKEQYF. The chain is built from TRBV6-5 and TRBJ2-7; 9 nucleotides agree with TRBD1. There are 13 residues in the CDR3. Germline assignment: CDR1 MNHEY and CDR2 SVGAGI. V shed 11 bases and J 7 bases; nucleotides not matched to a gene: 12.

The chain combines TRBV7-6 with TRBJ2-4; possibly TRBD1 for D (6 bases). CDR3 length equals 15 residues. Germline-derived CDR1 and CDR2 are SGHVS and FNYEAQ. Trimming removed 1 base from V and 0 bases from J, with 7 bases in between. CDR3 sequence (DNA): TGTGCCAGCAGCTTAGGGACAGCAGCCAAAAACATTCAGTACTTC. Amino acids: CASSLGTAAKNIQYF.

By sample fraction, this clone is medium-sized (0.01 to 0.1%). This sequence joins TRBV5-8 and TRBJ2-5; 8 nucleotides agree with TRBD1. Germline CDR1 is SGHTS and CDR2 is YDEGEE. There are 12 residues in the CDR3. The V segment lost 10 bases and the J segment 4 bases; nucleotides outside the gene matches: 6. CDR3 residues: CAGGDRIETQYF. DNA of the CDR3: TGTGCCGGCGGGGACAGGATAGAGACCCAGTACTTC.

The count of this clone is one. The chain couples TRBV5-1 to TRBJ1-1; tentatively, D is TRBD1 (5 bases). Per germline, CDR1 SGHRS and CDR2 YFSETQ. The CDR3 runs 14 residues. V lost 4 bases and J 1 base, leaving 11 bases between the germline ends. The CDR3 DNA sequence: TGCGCCAGCAGCCCGGGGGTCTGGAACACTGAAGCTTTCTTT. Translation gives CASSPGVWNTEAFF.

This clone was detected once. This chain connects TRBV11-3 to TRBJ2-1; a weak D match, TRBD2 (7 bases). V was shortened by 2 bases and J by 7 bases, with 18 bases between the two germline ends. This CDR3 is built from 16 residues. Per germline, CDR1 SGHNT and CDR2 YENEEA. This chain's CDR3 is CASSLYGGAAGNEQFF. CDR3 nucleotides: TGTGCCAGCAGCTTATATGGGGGGGCCGCTGGGAATGAGCAGTTCTTC.

In its sample, this clone was seen a few times. This sequence joins TRBV11-2 and TRBJ2-3; 9 nucleotides match TRBD2. There are 18 residues in the CDR3. The J segment lost 0 bases and the V segment lost 5 bases, leaving 12 bases of the junction unmatched. The germline V gene encodes CDR1 SGHAT and CDR2 FQNNGV. This CDR3 is CASSRKGLALTSTDTQYF. The CDR3 region has the DNA TGTGCCAGCAGCCGTAAGGGACTAGCCCTTACTAGCACAGATACGCAGTATTTT.

This clone was picked up a small number of times. This chain uses TRBV5-5 with TRBJ2-5; TRBD1 matches 7 bases. V lost 2 bases to trimming and J lost 5 bases; unmatched junction nucleotides: 9. Germline V lookup: CDR1 SGHKS, CDR2 YYEKEE (reference sequence). This CDR3 spans 15 amino acids. The CDR3 loop is CASSFTALTGETQYF. DNA of the CDR3: TGTGCCAGCAGCTTCACCGCCTTGACAGGGGAGACCCAGTACTTC.

This clone is deemed medium-sized. The chain combines TRBV29-1 with TRBJ1-1; 11 positions agree with TRBD1. Germline CDR1 is SQVTM and CDR2 is ANQGSEA. The CDR3 extends over 13 amino acids. With 7 bases clipped from V and 4 bases from J, the junction kept 5 bases outside the gene matches. For the CDR3, the DNA is TGCAGCGCTACCGGGACAGGGGGCACTGAAGCTTTCTTT. Its protein product is CSATGTGGTEAFF.

The chain combines TRBV7-9 with TRBJ1-1, with 7 bases identical to TRBD1. CDR1 is SEHNR and CDR2 is FQNEAQ in the germline V gene (reference sequence). The ends lost 2 bases at V and 5 bases at J; junction bases unmatched: 20. The CDR3 sequence is 19 residues long. The CDR3, as DNA: TGTGCCAGCAGCTTACCAGCTCACGTTGGACAGGCCCAGCGAACTGAAGCTTTCTTT. Translated: CASSLPAHVGQAQRTEAFF.

This sequence joins TRBV5-1 and TRBJ2-2, with TRBD2 as a possible D gene (6 bases). The CDR3 is made up of 16 amino acids. Germline V gives CDR1 SGHRS, CDR2 YFSETQ. Deletions cut 3 bases from V and 4 bases from J, with 16 bases between. The CDR3 reads CASSSQGGVPTGELFF. CDR3 nucleotide sequence: TGCGCCAGCAGCTCCCAAGGCGGGGTCCCCACCGGGGAGCTGTTTTTT.